This T cell receptor (beta chain) was recorded in a study of cytomegalovirus exposure and HLA in healthy donors. Study-wide findings and caveats: More clonal expansion characterized HLA-associated TCR beta chains than equally common others in a later analysis. The sole available immune exposure information was CMV serostatus.

This clone was seen a few times. The target antigen is unknown. It was with 60 Vbeta and 13 Jbeta primers that the PCR ran. Repertoires were generated with immunoSEQ multiplex PCR, while TCRdb's copy carries only in-frame clones and drops some. The table lists tens of thousands of clones, 82% of them singletons. The germline V and J ends were trimmed by 3 bases and 3 bases, with 12 bases remaining between them. The CDR3 has 15 amino acids. Germline CDR1 reads MDHEN; CDR2 reads SYDVKM. The clonotype comes from a man aged 25 to 40 in good health and CMV-seropositive. The sequenced sample was PBMCs. This chain uses TRBV28 with TRBJ1-3, with D uncertain. The CDR3 is CASSFALAVGNTIYF. CDR3 DNA sequence: TGTGCCAGCAGTTTTGCCTTAGCGGTTGGAAACACCATATATTTT.